This T cell receptor (beta chain) was identified in a study of blood T cell repertoires in COVID-19. This CDR3 is built from 15 residues. V was pared by 1 base and J by 4 bases, with 7 bases of the junction left unmatched. CDR1 is SGHDT, CDR2 YYEEEE, per germline. This table comes from immunoSEQ multiplex PCR, and its TCRdb copy is limited to in-frame clones, with some not included. The sample records 200,000 to 250,000 clones, about 90% being singletons. Sequenced sample: peripheral blood. V and J are TRBV5-6 and TRBJ1-2; 7 bases fit TRBD1. This receptor was taken from a man aged 40-49 years with active or convalescent COVID-19. The CDR3 is CASSLPGGRGYGYTF. DNA of the CDR3: TGTGCCAGCAGCTTGCCAGGGGGGCGCGGCTATGGCTACACCTTC.